The 9 T cell receptor beta chains below come from one sample, sequenced in a study of T cell repertoires in cytomegalovirus infection. TCRdb called the reads again in MiXCR, with one record for every CDR3 protein. Of about 740,000 distinct CDR3 sequences in the sample, roughly 35% are singletons; the top ten hold around 2.8%. Material: PBMCs. These receptors were taken from a human donor in good health (CMV status not recorded). Some clones in this sample may be carry-over from other donors' samples.

The chain has TRBV7-3 and TRBJ2-2; D might be TRBD2 (6 bases). The ends were cut back, 5 bases at V and 6 bases at J, with 13 bases in the middle. There are 14 residues in the CDR3. CDR1 SGHTA and CDR2 FQGTGA come from the germline V gene. CDR3 bases: TGTGCCAGCAGCCTACAGACTAGTTCCGGGGAGCTGTTTTTT. Its protein is CASSLQTSSGELFF.

The gene calls are TRBV19 and TRBJ1-1; weak D call: TRBD1 (6 bases). V was shortened by 4 bases and J by 6 bases, with 9 bases between the two germline ends. The CDR3 covers 12 residues. Germline V gene data show CDR1 as LNHDA and CDR2 as SQIVND (reference sequence). The CDR3, as DNA: TGTGCCAGTAGTACCGGACAGCCTGAAGCTTTCTTT. Its translation: CASSTGQPEAFF. Full variable domain (remainder filled in from reference TRBV19 and TRBJ1-1): DGGITQSPKYLFRKEGQNVTLSCEQNLNHDAMYWYRQDPGQGLRLIYYSQIVNDFQKGDIAEGYSVSREKKESFPLTVTSAQKNPTAFYLCASSTGQPEAFFGQGTRLTVV.

This chain connects TRBV28 to TRBJ2-7, with 14 bases that match TRBD2. V dropped 5 bases and J dropped 9; count of bases not matched to a gene: 6. This CDR3 contains 14 residues. Germline CDR1 and CDR2: MDHEN and SYDVKM. The chain's CDR3 is CASSLGLAGAWQYF. The CDR3 nucleotides are TGTGCCAGCAGTCTGGGACTAGCGGGAGCATGGCAGTACTTC. The variable domain in full, with the rest retrieved from reference TRBV28 and TRBJ2-7, is DVKVTQSSRYLVKRTGEKVFLECVQDMDHENMFWYRQDPGLGLRLIYFSYDVKMKEKGDIPEGYSVSREKKERFSLILESASTNQTSMYLCASSLGLAGAWQYFGPGTRLTVT.

In this sample, this clonotype turned up a few times. This chain links TRBV12-3 or TRBV12-4 with TRBJ1-2; 10 bases fit TRBD1. CDR3 length: 14 residues. The V gene end was trimmed by 8 bases and the J gene end by 6 bases; junction bases not matched to a gene: 9. CDR3 protein: CASGPGTGADGYTF. As DNA, the CDR3 is TGTGCCAGCGGTCCCGGGACAGGGGCCGATGGCTACACCTTC.

In this sample, this clonotype turned up a few times. The chain links TRBV20-1 to TRBJ2-5; the D gene is possibly TRBD1 (6 bases). Trimming shortened V by 7 bases and J by 1 base, and 13 bases separated the two germline ends. The CDR3 loop spans 13 amino acids. Germline values: CDR1 DFQATT, CDR2 SNEGSKA (reference sequence). CDR3 loop: CSGATGAQETQYF. The CDR3 DNA reads TGCAGTGGTGCGACAGGAGCCCAAGAGACCCAGTACTTC.

The chain joins TRBV28 to TRBJ2-2, with 8 bases aligning to TRBD1. Trimming cost V 1 base and J 1 base; bases outside gene matches: 2. Germline values: CDR1 MDHEN, CDR2 SYDVKM. The length of the CDR3 is 16 residues. CDR3 protein: CASSLLGTGNTGELFF. In nucleotides, the CDR3 is TGTGCCAGCAGTTTATTGGGGACAGGGAACACCGGGGAGCTGTTTTTT.

This clonotype was seen only a few times. The chain carries TRBV6-2 or TRBV6-3 and TRBJ1-1; D ambiguous. The CDR3 sequence is 15 residues long. The V end lost 0 bases, the J end lost 0 bases, and 8 bases lay between the germline ends. CDR1 and CDR2 (germline): MNHEY, SVGEGT. The CDR3 spells CASSYSRRLNTEAFF. CDR3 DNA sequence: TGTGCCAGCAGTTACTCGCGGAGATTGAACACTGAAGCTTTCTTT.

The chain combines TRBV5-4 with TRBJ1-6; the D is unclear. Germline assignment: CDR1 SGHNT and CDR2 YYREEE (reference sequence). The CDR3 loop spans 14 amino acids. Trimming took off 0 bases at V and 8 bases at J, with 9 bases between the two ends. In DNA form, the CDR3 reads TGTGCCAGCAGCTTGGAGCTGCCCGATTCACCCCTCCACTTT. The encoded protein is CASSLELPDSPLHF.

The chain is built from TRBV3-1 and TRBJ1-1, with TRBD1 matching 7 bases. Looked up from germline, CDR1 is LGHDT and CDR2 is YNNKEL (reference sequence). J gave up 1 base and V 1 base, and 9 bases lay outside the gene matches. The CDR3 is 17 residues long. This CDR3 reads CASSQARGQRGNTEAFF. The CDR3 DNA follows: TGTGCCAGCAGCCAAGCGCGGGGACAGCGGGGGAACACTGAAGCTTTCTTT.